This section outlines one T cell receptor (beta chain) sequence together with its context. Its specific antigen is unknown. The input lacks base qualities; no much larger clone sits a single base away. An Illumina MiSeq was used to sequence the TCRbeta libraries, yielding an average of about 41,000 productive templates per sample. The immunoSEQ assay, which uses multiplex PCR amplification, was used to generate TCRbeta CDR3 libraries. The authors' pipeline ran thus. Repertoire diversity was computed as previously defined, with values near 0 indicating extremely monoclonal samples. Entries here come from immuneACCESS through TCRdb and include only in-frame sequences with V and J called. Some clones fail to appear in such tables; in the studies checked, an unresolved V gene covers under half of the shortfall, and the cause of the remainder is unknown. The V and J calls and clone size are taken from that table; D and trimming were inferred from the DNA. Present in this sample are some 2,500 clones, roughly 49% of which were seen just once. 55% of the sample lies in the top ten.

This entry belongs to a study of STAT3 mutations in large granular lymphocyte leukemia (dated by TCRdb to between 2017 and 2020). Background for the entire study: Roughly half of the T-LGLL patients who were sequenced longitudinally carried canonical activating STAT3 mutations. A couple of patients with natural killer LGL leukemia were also sequenced longitudinally as controls within the study. Patients with T-cell large granular lymphocyte leukemia underwent serial deep sequencing of TCRbeta CDR3 and STAT3 to reconstruct clonal hierarchy and dynamics. From an initial cohort of approximately 190 LGL patients, about 17 representative T-LGLL cases were picked for longitudinal TCRbeta and STAT3 sequencing. Over half of the T-LGLL patients were given one or more immunosuppressive therapy regimens, and around 40% of those treated had a hematologic response. Patients were sequenced at over 3 time points on average, with the number of samplings per patient ranging from 2 to 8.

The same DNA, extracted from blood mononuclear cells, served for both the TCR sequencing and the STAT3 sequencing. There are 13 amino acids in the CDR3, from cysteine to phenylalanine inclusive. The DNA shown is the 39-base CDR3, in frame from base 1. The V and J ends are trimmed by 9 bases and 6 bases, leaving 14 bases between them. From the germline V gene (reference sequence), CDR1 is PRHDT and CDR2 is FYEKMQ. Paper-wide results and their limitations: Every T-LGLL patient showed at least one immunodominant TCRbeta clonotype, and about half showed multiple immunodominant subclonotypes. Because codominant clonotypes persisted in some patients, a small but highly pathogenic clone may have been missed. The linking of therapy response to changes in TCR clonal burden was complicated by variable intervals between samplings and differing treatment regimens. In about 30% of the 18 patients, TCR clonotype switching occurred after therapy, and every newly emerging clone was STAT3 wild type. Because no samples were available when a clone first appeared, clonal expansion was inferred from samplings taken at other points. In several patients, dominant TCR clone burden exceeded STAT3 mutant burden, suggesting STAT3 mutation arose secondarily within a pre-expanded clone.

The receptor was isolated from a man in his sixties with T-cell large granular lymphocyte leukemia. Some clones in this sample may be carry-over from other donors' samples. The age is the age at diagnosis. The sequence joins TRBV13 to TRBJ2-2; perhaps TRBD2 is the D gene, with 6 bases matching. The sequenced sample consisted of peripheral blood mononuclear cells. The CDR3 protein: CASISGGSGELFF. The DNA sequence is as follows: TGTGCCAGTATTTCCGGGGGATCCGGGGAGCTGTTTTTT.